This entry lists 30 T cell receptor beta chains sequenced from one sample in a study of blood T cell repertoires in COVID-19. Only in-frame clones appear in the TCRdb table, and some are missing; sequencing was by immunoSEQ multiplex PCR. Of about 190,000 clones in the sample, about 86% were seen once. Input material: peripheral blood. These receptors were taken from a man aged 50 or older with active or convalescent COVID-19.

The DNA for the CDR3 is TGTGCCAGCAGTGACCCTAACAGGGAAGCTTTCTTT. It translates to CASSDPNREAFF. J is TRBJ1-1 and V is TRBV25-1; perhaps TRBD1 as D (5 bases). This CDR3 is built from 12 residues. Trimming left V 3 bases short and J 8 bases short, with 10 bases between. Germline V gives CDR1 MGHDK, CDR2 SYGVNS.

The table lists this clone with a few counts. The chain joins TRBV14 to TRBJ1-6, with D hard to call. V lost 2 bases and J 6 bases, leaving 17 bases between the germline ends. Germline CDR1 SGHDN, CDR2 FVKESK. This CDR3 has 17 amino acids. CDR3 in DNA: TGTGCCAGCAGCCAACTTTGGCGTGAGGGTCCTAATTCACCCCTCCACTTT. Amino acids: CASSQLWREGPNSPLHF.

The V and J genes are TRBV7-2 and TRBJ2-3, with D perhaps TRBD2 (5 bases). Germline V gene sequence: CDR1 SGHTA, CDR2 FQGNSA. V was pared by 3 bases and J by 7 bases, with 14 bases between. CDR3 size: 14 residues. CDR3 in amino acids: CASSLSGSSYTQYF. CDR3 nucleotides: TGTGCCAGCAGCTTGTCTGGGAGCTCATATACGCAGTATTTT.

This clone appeared a few times. Other nucleotide sequences from this sample produce the same CDR3. The rearrangement joins TRBV10-3 to TRBJ1-6; 9 nucleotides match TRBD1. From germline, CDR1 is ENHRY and CDR2 SYGVKD. V was pared by 10 bases and J by 4 bases, with 2 bases of the junction left unmatched. The CDR3 is 13 amino acids. CDR3 DNA: TGTGCCAACGGACAGGGGTATAATTCACCCCTCCACTTT. Its protein is CANGQGYNSPLHF.

The CDR3 protein is CASSRVSGETQYF. CDR3 coding DNA: TGTGCCAGCAGCCGTGTATCGGGAGAGACCCAGTACTTC. The V and J genes are TRBV4-2 and TRBJ2-5; D unresolved. Trimming pared 4 bases from V and 4 bases from J, leaving 10 bases between. The CDR3 is made up of 13 amino acids. The V gene's germline CDR1 is LGHNA and CDR2 YNFKEQ.

The chain carries TRBV30 and TRBJ1-2; tentatively, D is TRBD1 (5 bases). Per germline, CDR1 GTSNPN and CDR2 SVGIG (reference sequence). V lost 0 bases and J lost 7, with 12 bases in between. There are 13 residues in the CDR3. The CDR3 loop is CAWSVLAGFGYTF. CDR3 bases: TGTGCCTGGAGTGTACTTGCAGGGTTTGGCTACACCTTC.

The chain couples TRBV19 to TRBJ1-5, with 8 bases fitting TRBD1. CDR1 is LNHDA and CDR2 is SQIVND in the germline V gene (reference sequence). The ends lost 4 bases at V and 4 bases at J; junction bases unmatched: 9. This CDR3 has 16 residues. The CDR3, as DNA: TGTGCCAGTAGTACCCGACGGACAGGGCCGAATCAGCCCCAGCATTTT. Translating gives CASSTRRTGPNQPQHF.

This clone showed up just a few times. This chain links TRBV19 with TRBJ2-1; 9 positions agree with TRBD2. Germline-derived CDR1 and CDR2 are LNHDA and SQIVND (reference sequence). This CDR3 comprises 16 residues. V lost 4 bases to trimming and J lost 10 bases; unmatched junction nucleotides: 14. The CDR3 sequence: CASSNTGGGGASEQFF. In nucleotides, the CDR3 is TGTGCCAGTAGTAACACTGGCGGCGGGGGGGCATCCGAGCAGTTCTTC.

The J gene is TRBJ1-3, the V gene TRBV24-1; no firm D call. The V end lost 4 bases, the J end lost 1 base, and 10 bases lay between the germline ends. This CDR3 region has 15 residues. The germline gives CDR1 KGHDR, CDR2 SFDVKD. The CDR3 region is CATSDSGMSGNTIYF. The CDR3 coding sequence is TGTGCCACCAGTGACTCCGGGATGTCTGGAAACACCATATATTTT.

The chain carries TRBV2 and TRBJ2-7, with a possible D match to TRBD1 (6 bases). V lost 7 bases and J 5 bases, leaving 18 bases between the germline ends. CDR1 is SNHLY, CDR2 FYNNEI, per germline. This CDR3 has 14 residues. CDR3 residues: CASTPRGSPNEQYF. The CDR3 DNA reads as TGTGCCAGCACACCTAGGGGGTCTCCCAACGAGCAGTACTTC.

J is TRBJ1-4 and V is TRBV5-6; 8 nucleotides agree with TRBD1. The CDR3 contains 14 residues. The germline V gene has CDR1 SGHDT and CDR2 YYEEEE. V gave up 4 bases and J gave up 3 bases; unmatched junction bases: 2. CDR3 sequence reads: CASSLTGANEKLFF. The CDR3 DNA sequence: TGTGCCAGCAGCCTGACAGGGGCTAATGAAAAACTGTTTTTT.

The chain recombines TRBV12-3 or TRBV12-4 with TRBJ2-7; TRBD2 agrees at 9 bases. V lost 4 bases to trimming and J lost 4 bases; unmatched junction nucleotides: 2. This CDR3 is built from 13 residues. This chain's CDR3 is CASSSGLAYEQYF. The CDR3 DNA follows: TGTGCCAGCAGTTCCGGACTAGCGTACGAGCAGTACTTC.

As DNA, the CDR3 is TGTGCCAGCAGCCCCCCCATAGCGGGGCCATACGAGCAGTACTTC. Translated: CASSPPIAGPYEQYF. This chain uses TRBV9 with TRBJ2-7, with TRBD2 matching 8 bases. CDR3 length: 15 residues. CDR1 and CDR2 (germline): SGDLS, YYNGEE. Unmatched junction bases numbered 10, after V lost 4 bases and J lost 4 bases.

The chain combines TRBV2 with TRBJ1-2; TRBD1 aligns across 11 bases. The CDR3 sequence is 14 residues long. V was pared by 6 bases and J by 6 bases, with 6 bases of the junction left unmatched. Germline V gene lookup returns CDR1 SNHLY and CDR2 FYNNEI. CDR3 residues: CASRGQGVANGYTF. Here the CDR3 DNA reads TGTGCCAGCAGGGGACAGGGGGTAGCGAATGGCTACACCTTC.

This rearrangement joins TRBV12-5 to TRBJ1-1; D call uncertain. V gave up 6 bases and J gave up 4 bases, with 6 bases separating them. The V gene's germline CDR1 is LGHNT and CDR2 FRNRAP. The CDR3 has 11 residues. The chain's CDR3 is CASGYGTEAFF. The CDR3 bases are TGTGCTAGTGGGTACGGCACTGAAGCTTTCTTT.

CDR3 sequence: CASRAGRTDTQYF. CDR3 DNA: TGTGCCTCACGAGCAGGTCGCACAGATACGCAGTATTTT. The V and J genes are TRBV6-5 and TRBJ2-3; no clear D gene. Trimming cost V 11 bases and J 1 base, with 13 bases left between them. The CDR3 spans 13 residues. Germline V lookup: CDR1 MNHEY, CDR2 SVGAGI.

The rearrangement links TRBV7-6 to TRBJ2-1, with D possibly being TRBD1 (5 bases). In germline, CDR1 is SGHVS, CDR2 FNYEAQ. This CDR3 has 15 residues. With 5 bases removed from V and 0 bases from J, the gap between germline ends came to 11 bases. The CDR3 spells CASSDTGFSYNEQFF. The CDR3 region has the DNA TGTGCCAGCAGCGACACAGGCTTCTCCTACAATGAGCAGTTCTTC.

The chain has TRBV2 and TRBJ2-7; 8 bases match TRBD1. The CDR3 length is 12 residues. With 6 bases clipped from V and 4 bases from J, the junction kept 2 bases outside the gene matches. Germline lookup yields CDR1 SNHLY and CDR2 FYNNEI. The CDR3 DNA is TGTGCCAGCAGCTGGGACAGGTACGAGCAGTACTTC. Protein product: CASSWDRYEQYF.

The chain recombines TRBV25-1 with TRBJ1-2; maybe TRBD1 (5 bases). The V end lost 1 base, the J end lost 4 bases, and 16 bases lay between the germline ends. This CDR3 spans 16 amino acids. Germline V gene data show CDR1 as MGHDK and CDR2 as SYGVNS. CDR3 sequence reads: CASSEFYGGERYGYTF. The CDR3 coding sequence is TGTGCCAGCAGTGAATTTTACGGGGGGGAGCGCTATGGCTACACCTTC.

This clone has at least ten counts. V gene TRBV29-1 combines with J gene TRBJ2-5; D might be TRBD2 (6 bases). The V gene's germline CDR1 is SQVTM and CDR2 ANQGSEA. The CDR3 totals 12 residues. V was pared by 0 bases and J by 7 bases, with 9 bases between. Here the CDR3 DNA reads TGCAGCGTTGAAGAACTAGCTCGGACCCAGTACTTC. Amino acid sequence: CSVEELARTQYF.

The chain uses TRBV2 and TRBJ2-1; 8 nucleotides line up with TRBD1. With 6 bases clipped from V and 3 bases from J, the junction kept 4 bases outside the gene matches. CDR1 SNHLY and CDR2 FYNNEI come from the germline V gene. The CDR3 extends over 14 amino acids. CDR3 sequence: CASRDRAFYNEQFF. As DNA, the CDR3 is TGTGCCAGCAGGGACAGGGCTTTCTACAATGAGCAGTTCTTC.

This clone was observed a few times. The chain recombines TRBV24-1 with TRBJ1-1; D remains ambiguous. V was trimmed by 1 base and J by 4 bases, leaving 6 bases between them. Germline V gene lookup returns CDR1 KGHDR and CDR2 SFDVKD. The CDR3 is 13 residues long. In DNA form, the CDR3 reads TGTGCCACCAGTGATTTTTTTAGCACTGAAGCTTTCTTT. It specifies CATSDFFSTEAFF.

J is TRBJ2-1 and V is TRBV6-2 or TRBV6-3, with 7 positions matching TRBD1. Trimming took 6 bases from V and 6 from J; bases not matched to a gene: 11. The germline V gene encodes CDR1 MNHEY and CDR2 SVGEGT. This CDR3 is 15 amino acids long. CDR3 sequence (DNA): TGTGCCAGCAGCCAACGACAGGGATCGGTCAATGAGCAGTTCTTC. Protein product: CASSQRQGSVNEQFF.

This chain connects TRBV3-1 (or the pseudogene TRBV3-2) to TRBJ2-7; D not certain. Looked up from germline, CDR1 is LGHDT and CDR2 is YNNKEL (reference sequence). V lost 0 bases and J lost 8, with 8 bases in between. The CDR3 extends over 12 amino acids. CDR3 in amino acids: CASSQDDSQQYF. CDR3 DNA: TGTGCCAGCAGCCAAGATGACTCACAGCAGTACTTC.

V is TRBV6-1 and J is TRBJ2-6, with D unclear. Germline V lookup: CDR1 MNHNS, CDR2 SASEGT. The germline V and J ends were trimmed by 1 base and 2 bases, with 12 bases remaining between them. CDR3 length equals 17 residues. The CDR3 reads CASSEVGGSPGANVLTF. As DNA, the CDR3 is TGTGCCAGCAGTGAAGTTGGCGGCTCTCCTGGGGCCAACGTCCTGACTTTC.

This sequence joins TRBV28 and TRBJ1-3; TRBD1 agrees at 10 bases. The CDR3 covers 16 residues. Looked up from germline, CDR1 is MDHEN and CDR2 is SYDVKM. Germline trimming cut 5 bases from V and 0 bases from J; bases unmatched to any gene: 4. As DNA, the CDR3 is TGTGCCAGCAGTGGGGGACAGGGGCGCTCTGGAAACACCATATATTTT. This translates into CASSGGQGRSGNTIYF. Complete variable domain (other parts from reference TRBV28 and TRBJ1-3): DVKVTQSSRYLVKRTGEKVFLECVQDMDHENMFWYRQDPGLGLRLIYFSYDVKMKEKGDIPEGYSVSREKKERFSLILESASTNQTSMYLCASSGGQGRSGNTIYFGEGSWLTVV.

This clone has just one count. This chain uses TRBV19 with TRBJ2-6; D is possibly TRBD1 (6 bases). V was trimmed by 9 bases and J by 0 bases, leaving 12 bases between them. Germline CDR1 LNHDA, CDR2 SQIVND (reference sequence). The CDR3 extends over 15 amino acids. In DNA, the CDR3 is TGTGCCAGCTTACAGGGATACTCTGGGGCCAACGTCCTGACTTTC. This translates into CASLQGYSGANVLTF.

This clone has only a few counts. The rearrangement uses TRBV2 and TRBJ2-1, with TRBD2 as a possible D gene (6 bases). CDR3 size: 18 residues. The V gene lost 3 bases and the J gene lost 0 bases, with 18 bases spanning the gap. Germline V gives CDR1 SNHLY, CDR2 FYNNEI. The CDR3 here is CASSEGGSITSSYNEQFF. The CDR3 DNA reads TGTGCCAGCAGTGAGGGGGGATCAATCACGAGCTCCTACAATGAGCAGTTCTTC.

The chain links TRBV13 to TRBJ2-1; 12 nucleotides match TRBD2. The CDR3 length is 16 residues. The trim removed 5 bases at V and 6 bases at J, leaving 8 bases unmatched. Germline CDR1 and CDR2: PRHDT and FYEKMQ (reference sequence). The CDR3 nucleotides are TGTGCCAGCAGCCCGAGACTAGCGGGGGAAGGCAATGAGCAGTTCTTC. Residues: CASSPRLAGEGNEQFF.

The chain links TRBV6-6 to TRBJ1-3; tentative D call: TRBD1 (5 bases). Trimming removed 6 bases from V and 4 bases from J, with 16 bases in between. The length of the CDR3 is 15 residues. Germline CDR1 and CDR2: MNHNY and SVGAGI (reference sequence). CDR3 in amino acids: CASSPPRVTGNTIYF. For the CDR3, the DNA is TGTGCCAGCAGCCCCCCCAGGGTGACAGGAAACACCATATATTTT.